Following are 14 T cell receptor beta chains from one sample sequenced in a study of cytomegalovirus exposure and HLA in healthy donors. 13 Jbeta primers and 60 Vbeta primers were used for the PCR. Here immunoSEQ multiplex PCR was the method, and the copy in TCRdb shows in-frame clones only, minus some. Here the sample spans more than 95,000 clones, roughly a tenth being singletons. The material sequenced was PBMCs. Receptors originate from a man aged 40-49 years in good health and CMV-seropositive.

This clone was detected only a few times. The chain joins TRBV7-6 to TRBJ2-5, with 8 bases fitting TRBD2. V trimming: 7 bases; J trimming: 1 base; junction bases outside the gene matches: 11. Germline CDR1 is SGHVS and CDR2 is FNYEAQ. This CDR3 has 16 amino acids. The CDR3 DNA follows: TGTGCCAGCACCCAGAGGGCGGGAGGACCCCAAGAGACCCAGTACTTC. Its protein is CASTQRAGGPQETQYF.

Here the CDR3 DNA reads TGTGCCAGCACGGTAGCGGGGGCCTACGAGCAGTACTTC. This sequence encodes CASTVAGAYEQYF. The chain employs TRBV2 and TRBJ2-7, with TRBD2 identical over 9 bases. Germline-derived CDR1 and CDR2 are SNHLY and FYNNEI. The CDR3 spans 13 residues. The V and J ends lost 7 bases and 2 bases, in that order; junction bases with no gene match: 3.

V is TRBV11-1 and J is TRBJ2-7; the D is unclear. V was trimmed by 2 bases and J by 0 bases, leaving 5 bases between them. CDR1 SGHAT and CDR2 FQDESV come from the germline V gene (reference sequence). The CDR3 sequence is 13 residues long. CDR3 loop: CASSLTASYEQYF. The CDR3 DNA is TGTGCCAGCAGCTTAACAGCCTCCTACGAGCAGTACTTC.

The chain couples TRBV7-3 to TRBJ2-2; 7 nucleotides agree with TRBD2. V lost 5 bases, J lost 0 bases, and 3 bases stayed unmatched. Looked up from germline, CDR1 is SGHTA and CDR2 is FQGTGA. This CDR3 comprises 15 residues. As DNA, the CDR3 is TGTGCCAGCAGCAGTCGGGGGGCGAACACCGGGGAGCTGTTTTTT. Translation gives CASSSRGANTGELFF.

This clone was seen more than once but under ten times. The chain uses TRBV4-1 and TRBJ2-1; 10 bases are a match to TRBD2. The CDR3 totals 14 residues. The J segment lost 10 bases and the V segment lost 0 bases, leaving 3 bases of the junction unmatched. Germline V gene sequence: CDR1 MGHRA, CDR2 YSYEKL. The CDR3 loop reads CASSQELAGLEQFF. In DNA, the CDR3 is TGCGCCAGCAGCCAAGAACTAGCGGGATTGGAGCAGTTCTTC.

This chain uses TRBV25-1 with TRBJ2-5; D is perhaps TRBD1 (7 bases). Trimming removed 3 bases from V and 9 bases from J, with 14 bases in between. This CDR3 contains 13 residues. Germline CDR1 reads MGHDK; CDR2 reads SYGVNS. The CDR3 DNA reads TGTGCCAGCAGTGATCTCAGGGGGGAGGCCCAGTACTTC. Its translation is CASSDLRGEAQYF.

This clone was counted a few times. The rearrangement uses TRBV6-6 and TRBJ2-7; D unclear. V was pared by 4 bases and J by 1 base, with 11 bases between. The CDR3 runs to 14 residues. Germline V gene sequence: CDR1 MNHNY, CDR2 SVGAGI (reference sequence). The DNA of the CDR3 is TGTGCCAGCAGTTTTCCGACACGTTCCTACGAGCAGTACTTC. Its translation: CASSFPTRSYEQYF.

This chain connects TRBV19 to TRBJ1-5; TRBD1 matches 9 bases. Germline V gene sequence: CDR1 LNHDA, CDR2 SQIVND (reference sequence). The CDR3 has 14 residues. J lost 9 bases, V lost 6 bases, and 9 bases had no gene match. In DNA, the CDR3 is TGTGCCAGTAGCCCCCGGACAGGGGTAAGGCCCCAGCATTTT. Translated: CASSPRTGVRPQHF.

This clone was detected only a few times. For the CDR3, the DNA is TGTGCCAGCAGCCTTAGCGGGAGACCCTACGAGCAGTACTTC. Translating gives CASSLSGRPYEQYF. The chain combines TRBV6-5 with TRBJ2-7; the match to TRBD2 covers 9 bases. V shed 6 bases, J shed 2 bases, and the junction held 5 bases outside the gene matches. CDR1 and CDR2 from the germline V gene are MNHEY and SVGAGI. CDR3 length: 14 residues.

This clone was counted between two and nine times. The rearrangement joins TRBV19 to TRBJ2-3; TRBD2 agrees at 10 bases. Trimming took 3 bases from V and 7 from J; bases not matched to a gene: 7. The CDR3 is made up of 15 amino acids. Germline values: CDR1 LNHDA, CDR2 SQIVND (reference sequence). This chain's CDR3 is CASSIRLAGDYTQYF. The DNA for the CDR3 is TGTGCCAGTAGTATTCGGCTAGCGGGAGACTATACGCAGTATTTT.

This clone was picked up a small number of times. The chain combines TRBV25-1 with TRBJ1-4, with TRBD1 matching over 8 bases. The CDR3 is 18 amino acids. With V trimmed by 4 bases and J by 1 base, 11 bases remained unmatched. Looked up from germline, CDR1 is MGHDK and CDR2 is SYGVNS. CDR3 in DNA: TGTGCCAGCAGTGCCTGGACAGGGAGAGAGGAAACTAATGAAAAACTGTTTTTT. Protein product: CASSAWTGREETNEKLFF.

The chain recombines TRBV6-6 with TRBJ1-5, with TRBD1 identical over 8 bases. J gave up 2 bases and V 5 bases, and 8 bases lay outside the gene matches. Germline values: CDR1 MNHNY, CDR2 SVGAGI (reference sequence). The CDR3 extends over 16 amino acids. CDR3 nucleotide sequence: TGTGCCAGCAGTCAGCAGGGGGCGTTTGGCAATCAGCCCCAGCATTTT. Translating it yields CASSQQGAFGNQPQHF.

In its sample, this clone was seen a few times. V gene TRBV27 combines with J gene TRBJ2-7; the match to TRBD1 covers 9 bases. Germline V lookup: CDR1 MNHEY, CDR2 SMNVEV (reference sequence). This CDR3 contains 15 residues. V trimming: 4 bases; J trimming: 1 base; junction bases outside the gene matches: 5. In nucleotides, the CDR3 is TGTGCCAGCAGTTCCACAGGGGGCGCGTCCTACGAGCAGTACTTC. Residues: CASSSTGGASYEQYF.

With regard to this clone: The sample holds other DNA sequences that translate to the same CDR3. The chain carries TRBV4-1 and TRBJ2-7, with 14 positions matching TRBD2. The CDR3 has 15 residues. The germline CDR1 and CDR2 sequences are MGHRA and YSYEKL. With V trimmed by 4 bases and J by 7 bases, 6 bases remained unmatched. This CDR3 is CASSRSGTSGREQYF. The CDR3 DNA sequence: TGCGCCAGCAGCCGCTCCGGGACTAGCGGGAGAGAGCAGTACTTC.